A single sample gave rise to the 25 T cell receptor beta chains below, sequenced in a study of post-analysis software for immune sequencing data. Overall study findings and caveats: In patients, TRBV5-6, TRBV5-1 and TRBV20-1 belonged to four or five TRBV segments found more frequently than in controls.

TCR beta cDNA libraries had unique molecular identifiers. TCRdb re-derived calls from the PCR reads in MiXCR, one entry per CDR3 protein. The repertoire holds some 690,000 distinct CDR3 sequences, 25% to 30% seen once, with around 0.56% in the top ten. No cognate antigen is known for these TCRs. Sequenced material: blood. Receptors were obtained from a girl aged 5 to 17 with multiple sclerosis.

This clonotype occurred a few times. The chain combines TRBV12-3 or TRBV12-4 with TRBJ1-4, with 9 bases matching TRBD1. This CDR3 region has 15 residues. Trimming cost V 3 bases and J 8 bases; bases outside gene matches: 7. CDR3 DNA: TGTGCCAGCAGTTTCGAGACAGGGGGTGGAGAAAAACTGTTTTTT. Translated: CASSFETGGGEKLFF.

The chain carries TRBV3-1 and TRBJ1-2; the match to TRBD1 covers 7 bases. Germline V gene data show CDR1 as LGHDT and CDR2 as YNNKEL (reference sequence). This CDR3 has 14 residues. After removal of 1 base from V and 6 bases from J, the junction contained 5 bases not matched to a gene. CDR3 region: CASSQVEGANGYTF. CDR3 DNA: TGTGCCAGCAGCCAAGTGGAGGGGGCAAATGGCTACACCTTC.

The CDR3 DNA reads as TGTGCCAGCAGTTACGTGCAGACGTCTGAATCTTACGAGCAGTACTTC. It specifies CASSYVQTSESYEQYF. V usage is TRBV6-2 or TRBV6-3 and J usage is TRBJ2-7; D is unresolved. Trimming shortened V by 2 bases and J by 4 bases, and 18 bases separated the two germline ends. The CDR3 covers 16 residues. CDR1 MNHEY and CDR2 SVGEGT come from the germline V gene.

The J gene is TRBJ2-5, the V gene TRBV28; 9 nucleotides align to TRBD2. Per the germline V gene, CDR1 is MDHEN and CDR2 is SYDVKM. This CDR3 region has 15 residues. With 3 bases clipped from V and 2 bases from J, the junction kept 4 bases outside the gene matches. The CDR3 sequence is CASSFLTSGQETQYF. CDR3 sequence (DNA): TGTGCCAGCAGTTTTCTCACTAGCGGGCAAGAGACCCAGTACTTC.

In its sample, this clonotype was seen a few times. The chain is built from TRBV4-2 and TRBJ1-2; 8 bases are shared with TRBD1. V trimming: 0 bases; J trimming: 6 bases; junction bases outside the gene matches: 12. Germline V gene lookup returns CDR1 LGHNA and CDR2 YNFKEQ. This CDR3 region has 17 residues. For the CDR3, the DNA is TGTGCCAGCAGCCAAGAGGTCGATGGACAGGGAGGACATGGCTACACCTTC. Protein: CASSQEVDGQGGHGYTF.

The V and J genes are TRBV18 and TRBJ1-5; D gene unclear. The CDR3 is made up of 13 amino acids. The ends were cut back, 3 bases at V and 9 bases at J, with 12 bases in the middle. The germline V gene has CDR1 KGHSH and CDR2 LQKENI. The CDR3 region has the DNA TGTGCCAGCTCACCTATCGAGGAGGGGCCCCAGCATTTT. Translation: CASSPIEEGPQHF.

With respect to this clonotype: A much larger clone is a single base away; this may be a read error. This chain joins TRBV14 and TRBJ2-3; D unclear. Germline V gene lookup returns CDR1 SGHDN and CDR2 FVKESK. The length of the CDR3 is 14 residues. CDR3 DNA sequence: TGTGCCAGCAACCAAGAAAGAGCCACAGATACGCAGTATTTT. The encoded protein is CASNQERATDTQYF.

This sequence joins TRBV20-1 and TRBJ2-7, with D uncertain. CDR1 and CDR2 (germline): DFQATT, SNEGSKA (reference sequence). With 0 bases removed from V and 3 bases from J, the gap between germline ends came to 15 bases. The CDR3 spans 15 residues. This CDR3 reads CSARDLKRGGYEQYF. DNA of the CDR3: TGCAGTGCTAGAGATCTCAAACGTGGTGGCTACGAGCAGTACTTC.

For this clonotype: With a much larger clone just one base away, this may be a read error. The chain couples TRBV9 to TRBJ2-4; 13 positions match TRBD2. The J call could be wrong; TRBJ2-7 is a better fit for the DNA end. The CDR3 contains 16 residues. CDR1 SGDLS and CDR2 YYNGEE come from the germline V gene. The CDR3 spells CASSTLTSGRRYEQYF. Written as DNA, the CDR3 is TGTGCCAGCAGCACCCTGACTAGCGGGAGGAGGTACGAGCAGTACTTC.

This clonotype was observed a handful of times. The V call is TRBV27, the J call TRBJ2-5; 7 bases align to TRBD1. CDR3 length equals 14 residues. Germline V gene data show CDR1 as MNHEY and CDR2 as SMNVEV (reference sequence). With V trimmed by 6 bases and J by 1 base, 5 bases remained unmatched. The CDR3 is CASRFRGSQETQYF. The CDR3 DNA reads as TGTGCCAGCAGGTTCAGGGGGTCCCAAGAGACCCAGTACTTC.

This rearrangement joins TRBV7-2 to TRBJ2-3, with D perhaps TRBD2 (7 bases). Germline assignment: CDR1 SGHTA and CDR2 FQGNSA. V lost 2 bases, J lost 4 bases, and 13 bases lay in between. The CDR3 runs to 15 residues. The CDR3 DNA follows: TGTGCCAGCAGCTTAATGGGGGGGCCGTCAGATACGCAGTATTTT. This gives the protein CASSLMGGPSDTQYF.

Remarks on this clonotype: At one end, the junction sequence differs from germline, possibly due to a read error. The rearrangement links TRBV7-7 to TRBJ2-1, with a weak D call TRBD1 (6 bases). The CDR3 length is 16 residues. Germline lookup yields CDR1 SSHAT and CDR2 FNYEAQ (reference sequence). The CDR3: CASSDPRQDSYNEQFF. The CDR3 DNA is TGTGCTAGCAGCGATCCCCGACAGGACTCCTACAATGAGCAGTTCTTC.

This sequence joins TRBV6-1 and TRBJ2-1; 8 bases match TRBD2. Germline CDR1 MNHNS, CDR2 SASEGT. The CDR3 is 15 amino acids. V dropped 5 bases and J dropped 9; count of bases not matched to a gene: 12. CDR3 protein: CASSPLAGGSAEQFF. DNA of the CDR3: TGTGCCAGCAGTCCCCTGGCGGGGGGTTCAGCTGAGCAGTTCTTC.

This clonotype was picked up a small number of times. The V gene is TRBV20-1, the J gene TRBJ2-5; 11 bases agree with TRBD1. CDR3 length: 13 amino acids. V lost 5 bases and J lost 2; bases outside the gene matches: 1. The germline V gene has CDR1 DFQATT and CDR2 SNEGSKA (reference sequence). CDR3 sequence reads: CSAWDRGQETQYF. Written as DNA, the CDR3 is TGCAGTGCTTGGGACAGGGGGCAAGAGACCCAGTACTTC.

The chain employs TRBV6-1 and TRBJ2-1; 11 positions match TRBD2. Germline V gene sequence: CDR1 MNHNS, CDR2 SASEGT. Unmatched junction bases numbered 9, after V lost 4 bases and J lost 7 bases. The CDR3 covers 16 residues. CDR3 bases: TGTGCCAGCAGTGCCACACTAGCGGGAGAGGTGAATGAGCAGTTCTTC. This encodes CASSATLAGEVNEQFF.

This clonotype was seen just once. The chain carries TRBV20-1 and TRBJ2-3, with 11 bases fitting TRBD2. The CDR3 extends over 16 amino acids. CDR1 is DFQATT and CDR2 is SNEGSKA in the germline V gene (reference sequence). Trimming took 2 bases from V and 0 from J; bases not matched to a gene: 4. The CDR3: CSARTLAGVSTDTQYF. Here the CDR3 DNA reads TGCAGTGCTAGAACACTAGCGGGAGTTAGCACAGATACGCAGTATTTT.

The chain combines TRBV20-1 with TRBJ2-3; possible D gene TRBD2, 6 bases. Germline V gene data show CDR1 as DFQATT and CDR2 as SNEGSKA (reference sequence). CDR3 size: 17 residues. V lost 2 bases to trimming and J lost 1 base, with 19 bases between them. CDR3 protein: CSARQTRSSGGTDTQYF. The CDR3 nucleotides read TGCAGTGCTAGACAGACCCGATCGTCGGGGGGCACAGATACGCAGTATTTT.

This clonotype was found many times. The chain combines TRBV20-1 with TRBJ2-7, with TRBD1 matching 8 bases. The CDR3 runs 14 residues. After removal of 3 bases from V and 2 bases from J, the junction contained 6 bases not matched to a gene. CDR1 is DFQATT and CDR2 is SNEGSKA in the germline V gene (reference sequence). CDR3 nucleotides: TGCAGTGCTAGTCGTGGACAGGGTACCTACGAGCAGTACTTC. Encoded protein: CSASRGQGTYEQYF.

This clonotype has only a few counts. The V gene is TRBV20-1, the J gene TRBJ2-7, with D perhaps matching TRBD1 (6 bases). CDR3 length: 12 residues. Germline CDR1 and CDR2: DFQATT and SNEGSKA (reference sequence). Trimming removed 6 bases at V and 0 bases at J, with 9 bases between. DNA for the CDR3: TGCAGTGCGGAGGACAGCTCCTACGAGCAGTACTTC. It specifies CSAEDSSYEQYF.

This clonotype was found many times. DNA of the CDR3: TGCAGCGTTGATGGGTGGCGGGAGGGCCACGAGACCCAGTACTTC. This gives the protein CSVDGWREGHETQYF. V gene TRBV29-1 combines with J gene TRBJ2-5; the match to TRBD2 covers 9 bases. Germline values: CDR1 SQVTM, CDR2 ANQGSEA. The CDR3 length is 15 residues. J lost 5 bases, V lost 3 bases, and 10 bases had no gene match.

The chain employs TRBV11-2 and TRBJ1-6, with 9 positions matching TRBD1. The ends lost 4 bases at V and 9 bases at J; junction bases unmatched: 4. The CDR3 runs 14 residues. Germline V gives CDR1 SGHAT, CDR2 FQNNGV. The CDR3 DNA follows: TGTGCCAGCAGCTACCGGGACAGGGCTTCACCCCTCCACTTT. Translated, it gives CASSYRDRASPLHF.

This rearrangement joins TRBV20-1 to TRBJ2-7; 8 bases fit TRBD1. This CDR3 spans 12 amino acids. From germline, CDR1 is DFQATT and CDR2 SNEGSKA (reference sequence). J gave up 2 bases and V 6 bases, and 3 bases lay outside the gene matches. For the CDR3, the DNA is TGCAGTGCGAACAGGGGGACCTACGAGCAGTACTTC. Amino acid sequence: CSANRGTYEQYF.

This clonotype turned up a few times. The chain couples TRBV6-6 to TRBJ1-1, with D perhaps TRBD1 (6 bases). Trimming pared 8 bases from V and 2 bases from J, leaving 15 bases between. In germline, CDR1 is MNHNY, CDR2 SVGAGI (reference sequence). The CDR3 contains 14 residues. The DNA of the CDR3 is TGTGCCAGCTGCTCGGGGGCGGGTAACACTGAAGCTTTCTTT. Translating it yields CASCSGAGNTEAFF.

This clonotype has just one count. The rearrangement links TRBV5-1 to TRBJ2-3; 9 nucleotides align to TRBD2. The CDR3 is 15 residues long. CDR1 and CDR2 (germline): SGHRS, YFSETQ. Losses at the gene ends were 5 bases for V and 1 base for J; bases not matched to a gene: 5. DNA of the CDR3: TGCGCCAGCAGGACTAGCGGAAAAGGCACAGATACGCAGTATTTT. Translation gives CASRTSGKGTDTQYF.

V and J are TRBV20-1 and TRBJ2-5, with TRBD2 matching 11 bases. Trimming at V came to 5 bases and at J to 7 bases, leaving 12 bases not matched to a gene. This CDR3 is 15 amino acids long. Looked up from germline, CDR1 is DFQATT and CDR2 is SNEGSKA (reference sequence). CDR3 bases: TGCAGTGCTCAGCGGACTAGCGGGTGGGGAGGGACCCAGTACTTC. This encodes CSAQRTSGWGGTQYF.